Listed here is a single T cell receptor beta chain. These data belong to a study of control samples from healthy donors and cancer patients. Repertoires were generated with immunoSEQ multiplex PCR, while TCRdb's copy carries only in-frame clones and drops some. The sample lists about 170,000 clones, about 93% occurring once. The J segment lost 0 bases and the V segment lost 4 bases, leaving 15 bases of the junction unmatched. CDR3 length equals 19 residues. From germline, CDR1 is MGHRA and CDR2 YSYEKL. The chain carries TRBV4-1 and TRBJ1-2, with 9 bases identical to TRBD1. Sequencing was performed on blood. This clonotype was obtained from a woman aged 55-75 years in good health. CDR3 bases: TGCGCCAGCAGCCCTATCCAGGCGAGACAGGGGGTTCCTAACTATGGCTACACCTTC. Translated, it gives CASSPIQARQGVPNYGYTF.